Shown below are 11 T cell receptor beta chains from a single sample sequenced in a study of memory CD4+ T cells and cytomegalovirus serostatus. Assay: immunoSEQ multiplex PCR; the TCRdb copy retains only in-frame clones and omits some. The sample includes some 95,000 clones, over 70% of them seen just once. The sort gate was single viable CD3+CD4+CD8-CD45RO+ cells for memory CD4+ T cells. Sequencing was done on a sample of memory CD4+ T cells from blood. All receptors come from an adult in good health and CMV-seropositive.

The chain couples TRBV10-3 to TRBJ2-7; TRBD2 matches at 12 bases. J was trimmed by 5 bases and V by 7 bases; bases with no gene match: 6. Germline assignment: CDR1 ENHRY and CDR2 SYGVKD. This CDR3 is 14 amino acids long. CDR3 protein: CAITRLAGVDEQYF. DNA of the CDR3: TGTGCCATCACCCGACTAGCGGGAGTTGACGAGCAGTACTTC.

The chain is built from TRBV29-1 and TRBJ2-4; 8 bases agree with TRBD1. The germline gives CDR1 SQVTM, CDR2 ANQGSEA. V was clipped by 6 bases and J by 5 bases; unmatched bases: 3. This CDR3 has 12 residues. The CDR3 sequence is CSVQGVQNIQYF. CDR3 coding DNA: TGCAGCGTACAGGGGGTCCAAAACATTCAGTACTTC.

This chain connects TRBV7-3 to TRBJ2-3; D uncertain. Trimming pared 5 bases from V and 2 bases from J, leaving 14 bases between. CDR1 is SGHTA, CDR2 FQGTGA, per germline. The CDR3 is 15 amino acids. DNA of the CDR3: TGTGCCAGCAGCCCGGACCCTTTTCACACAGATACGCAGTATTTT. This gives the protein CASSPDPFHTDTQYF.

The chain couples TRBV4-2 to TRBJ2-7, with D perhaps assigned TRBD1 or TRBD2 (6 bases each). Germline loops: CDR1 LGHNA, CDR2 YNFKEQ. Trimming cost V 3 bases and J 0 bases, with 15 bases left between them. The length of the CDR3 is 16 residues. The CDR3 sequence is CASSHGGPASSYEQYF. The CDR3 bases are TGTGCCAGCAGCCATGGGGGGCCAGCCAGCTCCTACGAGCAGTACTTC.

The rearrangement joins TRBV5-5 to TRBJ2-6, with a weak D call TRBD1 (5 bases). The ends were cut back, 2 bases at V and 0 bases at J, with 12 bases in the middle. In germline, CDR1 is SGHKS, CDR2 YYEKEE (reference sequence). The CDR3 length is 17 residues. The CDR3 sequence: CASSLGRAGSGANVLTF. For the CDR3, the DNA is TGTGCCAGCAGCTTAGGCAGGGCAGGCTCTGGGGCCAACGTCCTGACTTTC.

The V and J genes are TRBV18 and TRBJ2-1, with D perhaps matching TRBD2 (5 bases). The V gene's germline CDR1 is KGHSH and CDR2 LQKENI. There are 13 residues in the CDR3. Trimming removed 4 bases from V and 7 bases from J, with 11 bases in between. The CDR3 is CASSLGLKNEQFF. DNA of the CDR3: TGTGCCAGCTCACTAGGACTCAAAAATGAGCAGTTCTTC.

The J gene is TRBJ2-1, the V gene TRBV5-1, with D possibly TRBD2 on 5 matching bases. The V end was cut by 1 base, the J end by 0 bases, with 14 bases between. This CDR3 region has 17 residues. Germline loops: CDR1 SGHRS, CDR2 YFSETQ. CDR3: CASSLTPTTSSYNEQFF. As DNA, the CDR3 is TGCGCCAGCAGCTTGACGCCGACCACTAGCTCCTACAATGAGCAGTTCTTC. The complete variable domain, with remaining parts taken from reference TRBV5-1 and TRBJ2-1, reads KAGVTQTPRYLIKTRGQQVTLSCSPISGHRSVSWYQQTPGQGLQFLFEYFSETQRNKGNFPGRFSGRQFSNSRSEMNVSTLELGDSALYLCASSLTPTTSSYNEQFFGPGTRLTVL.

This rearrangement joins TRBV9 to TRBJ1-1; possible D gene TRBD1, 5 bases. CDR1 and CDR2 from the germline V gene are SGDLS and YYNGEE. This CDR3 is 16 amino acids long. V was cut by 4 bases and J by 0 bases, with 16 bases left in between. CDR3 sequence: CASSPGVGALNTEAFF. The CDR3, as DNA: TGTGCCAGCAGCCCGGGTGTCGGGGCCTTGAACACTGAAGCTTTCTTT.

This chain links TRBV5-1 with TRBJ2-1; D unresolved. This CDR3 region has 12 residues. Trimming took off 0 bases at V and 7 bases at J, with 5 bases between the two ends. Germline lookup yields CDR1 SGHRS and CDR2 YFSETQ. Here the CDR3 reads CASSLESNEQFF. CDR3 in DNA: TGCGCCAGCAGCTTGGAGTCGAATGAGCAGTTCTTC.

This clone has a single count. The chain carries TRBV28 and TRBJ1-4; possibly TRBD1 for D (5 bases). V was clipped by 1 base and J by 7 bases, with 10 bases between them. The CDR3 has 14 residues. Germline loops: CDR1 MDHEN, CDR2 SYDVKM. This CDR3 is CASSLSGMGEKLFF. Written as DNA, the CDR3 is TGTGCCAGCAGTTTATCAGGGATGGGTGAAAAACTGTTTTTT. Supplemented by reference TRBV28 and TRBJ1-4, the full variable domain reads DVKVTQSSRYLVKRTGEKVFLECVQDMDHENMFWYRQDPGLGLRLIYFSYDVKMKEKGDIPEGYSVSREKKERFSLILESASTNQTSMYLCASSLSGMGEKLFFGSGTQLSVL.

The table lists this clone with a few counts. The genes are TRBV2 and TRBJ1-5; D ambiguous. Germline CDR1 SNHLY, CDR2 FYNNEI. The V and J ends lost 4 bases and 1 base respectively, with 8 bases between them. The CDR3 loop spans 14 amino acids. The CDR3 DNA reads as TGTGCCAGCAGTGTTGGCGTAAGCAATCAGCCCCAGCATTTT. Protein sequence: CASSVGVSNQPQHF. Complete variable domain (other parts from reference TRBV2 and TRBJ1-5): EPEVTQTPSHQVTQMGQEVILRCVPISNHLYFYWYRQILGQKVEFLVSFYNNEISEKSEIFDDQFSVERPDGSNFTLKIRSTKLEDSAMYFCASSVGVSNQPQHFGDGTRLSIL.